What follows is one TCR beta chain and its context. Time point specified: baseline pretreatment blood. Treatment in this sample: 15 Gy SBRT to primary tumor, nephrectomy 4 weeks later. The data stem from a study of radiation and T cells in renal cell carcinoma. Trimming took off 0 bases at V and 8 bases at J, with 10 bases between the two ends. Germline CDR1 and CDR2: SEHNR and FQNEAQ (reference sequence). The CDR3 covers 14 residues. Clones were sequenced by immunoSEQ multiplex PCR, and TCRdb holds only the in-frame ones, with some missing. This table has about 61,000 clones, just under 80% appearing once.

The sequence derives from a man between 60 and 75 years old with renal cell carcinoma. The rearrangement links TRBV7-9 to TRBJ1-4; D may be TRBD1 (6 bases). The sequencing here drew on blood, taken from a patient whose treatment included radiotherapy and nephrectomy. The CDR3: CASSLALGQEKLFF. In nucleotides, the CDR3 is TGTGCCAGCAGCTTAGCGCTAGGACAGGAAAAACTGTTTTTT.